The source of this T cell receptor (beta chain) is a study of T cell changes during pregnancy in multiple sclerosis. Germline V gene data show CDR1 as SGHTA and CDR2 as FQGNSA. This CDR3 contains 15 residues. Losses at the gene ends were 2 bases for V and 0 bases for J; bases not matched to a gene: 0. Repertoires were generated with immunoSEQ multiplex PCR, while TCRdb's copy carries only in-frame clones and drops some. The sample holds approximately 79,000 clones, 93% seen once. The sample in question was peripheral blood, obtained in the second trimester of pregnancy. The sequence was collected from a female donor in good health, enrolled as a control in a pregnancy study. The chain has TRBV7-2 and TRBJ1-4, with 7 bases identical to TRBD1. The CDR3 spells CASSLQGATNEKLFF. The CDR3 bases are TGTGCCAGCAGCTTACAGGGGGCAACTAATGAAAAACTGTTTTTT.